The rows below give T cell receptor beta chains drawn from one sample of a study of T cells after yellow fever vaccination. TCRdb recomputed calls from the 5' RACE reads with MiXCR, one row per CDR3 protein. This sample yields some 500,000 distinct CDR3 sequences, of which about 13% are seen a single time; roughly an eighth belongs to the top ten. Sequenced here: PBMCs, sampled on the day of the yellow fever booster vaccination. The origin of the receptors is a man younger than 45 who received the YFV17D yellow fever vaccine. CDR3s include the opening cysteine and the closing phenylalanine or tryptophan. D genes are given only for firm matches. The size field is filled for only some rows; it gives once, few, many or a size class.

d_gene	v_gene	abundance	j_gene	CDR3aa	CDR3nt
TRBD2	TRBV12-3/TRBV12-4	many	TRBJ2-5	CASSLGGGGQETQYF	TGTGCCAGCAGTTTAGGGGGGGGGGGTCAAGAGACCCAGTACTTC
NA	TRBV11-2	few	TRBJ2-7	CASSPQQITYEQYF	TGTGCCAGCTCCCCACAACAAATCACCTACGAGCAGTACTTC
NA	TRBV6-2/TRBV6-3	few	TRBJ2-7	CASSYSKGRRYEQYF	TGTGCCAGCAGTTACTCGAAAGGACGCCGCTACGAGCAGTACTTC
NA	TRBV24-1	few	TRBJ2-7	CATAGQPSSYEQYF	TGTGCCACCGCGGGACAGCCGAGCTCCTACGAGCAGTACTTC
TRBD2	TRBV4-1	NA	TRBJ2-3	CASSHPGLAGGRGDTQYF	TGCGCCAGCAGCCATCCGGGACTAGCGGGAGGGAGAGGAGATACGCAGTATTTT
NA	TRBV10-3	NA	TRBJ2-7	CAIRRRTDHYEQYF	TGTGCCATCCGTCGAAGAACGGATCACTACGAGCAGTACTTC
TRBD1	TRBV28	NA	TRBJ2-5	CASSPSGQGGKTQYF	TGTGCCAGCAGTCCGTCCGGACAGGGCGGGAAGACCCAGTACTTC
NA	TRBV27	NA	TRBJ1-6	CASSPGTSINSPLHF	TGTGCCAGCAGTCCTGGGACATCAATCAATTCACCCCTCCACTTT
NA	TRBV18	NA	TRBJ2-7	CASSFRDGAYEQYF	TGTGCCAGCTCATTCCGGGACGGAGCCTACGAGCAGTACTTC
NA	TRBV11-1	few	TRBJ2-2	CASSPSLRSEGTRPGLFF	TGTGCCAGCAGCCCATCACTTCGGTCGGAGGGTACTCGGCCGGGGCTGTTTTTT
TRBD1	TRBV6-2/TRBV6-3	few	TRBJ2-5	CASSRPGTGSGETQYF	TGTGCCAGCAGTCGTCCCGGGACAGGGTCCGGAGAGACCCAGTACTTC
TRBD1	TRBV29-1	few	TRBJ2-5	CSAGTVETQYF	TGCAGCGCCGGGACAGTAGAGACCCAGTACTTC
TRBD2	TRBV6-1	NA	TRBJ2-5	CATLGAGGQETQYF	TGTGCCACCCTGGGGGCGGGAGGACAAGAGACCCAGTACTTC
NA	TRBV5-6	few	TRBJ2-7	CASSFRRHSYEQYF	TGTGCCAGCAGCTTTCGCAGGCACTCCTACGAGCAGTACTTC
NA	TRBV6-1	NA	TRBJ2-7	CASSPQLAYEQYF	TGTGCCAGCAGCCCACAGCTAGCCTACGAGCAGTACTTC